This T cell receptor beta chain is drawn from a study of blood T cell repertoires in COVID-19. Across the whole study: The samples span acute and convalescent COVID-19 from the United States, Italy and Spain. The analysed material was cDNA or gDNA that came from T cells, B-cell-depleted T cells, or PBMCs.

Authors' processing steps: Reference gene primer amplification gave estimated nucleated cell counts. Generated by immunoSEQ multiplex PCR, the TCRdb table keeps only in-frame clones and is missing some. V, J and clone size were drawn from that table, and D and trimming were deduced from the DNA. Among roughly 200,000 clones, 80% were seen once, and the ten largest hold approximately 7%. CDR1 SNHLY and CDR2 FYNNEI come from the germline V gene. V trimming: 8 bases; J trimming: 2 bases; junction bases outside the gene matches: 4. The CDR3 is 13 residues long. Sequencing input: peripheral blood. The receptor comes from a man aged 65 to 79 with active or convalescent COVID-19. J is TRBJ1-1 and V is TRBV2, with 8 bases fitting TRBD1. The CDR3 region is CASAGTGNTEAFF. In nucleotides, the CDR3 is TGTGCCAGCGCCGGGACAGGCAACACTGAAGCTTTCTTT. Filled out from reference TRBV2 and TRBJ1-1, the complete variable domain reads EPEVTQTPSHQVTQMGQEVILRCVPISNHLYFYWYRQILGQKVEFLVSFYNNEISEKSEIFDDQFSVERPDGSNFTLKIRSTKLEDSAMYFCASAGTGNTEAFFGQGTRLTVV.